This passage covers 23 T cell receptor beta chains from one sample sequenced in a study of CD4+ T cells in melanoma. Data came from immunoSEQ multiplex PCR; TCRdb stores just in-frame clones and leaves some out. The sample gives roughly 150,000 clones, approximately 91% of which show up once; about 1.5% is in the top ten. All receptors come from a human donor with melanoma.

This clone was detected only once. The chain links TRBV11-2 to TRBJ2-7; 7 bases map to TRBD1. V lost 5 bases, J lost 5 bases, and 12 bases stayed unmatched. The CDR3 has 15 residues. The germline V gene encodes CDR1 SGHAT and CDR2 FQNNGV. The CDR3 loop reads CASSPLGTVANEQYF. DNA for the CDR3: TGTGCCAGCAGCCCGCTCGGGACAGTGGCCAACGAGCAGTACTTC.

The chain recombines TRBV7-2 with TRBJ2-7; D is undetermined. The CDR3 extends over 16 amino acids. V shed 3 bases and J shed 4 bases, with 19 bases lying between them. The germline gives CDR1 SGHTA, CDR2 FQGNSA. The CDR3 sequence: CASSLGDIGLAYEQYF. DNA of the CDR3: TGTGCCAGCAGCTTGGGTGACATTGGGTTGGCTTACGAGCAGTACTTC.

The chain uses TRBV11-1 and TRBJ1-1; D possibly corresponds to TRBD1 (5 bases). The CDR3 consists of 15 residues. The V gene's germline CDR1 is SGHAT and CDR2 FQDESV (reference sequence). The germline V and J ends were trimmed by 5 bases and 6 bases, with 19 bases remaining between them. The CDR3, as DNA: TGTGCCAGCAGCATACGACACGGGGGTGACGCTGAAGCTTTCTTT. It translates to CASSIRHGGDAEAFF. The entire variable domain, with the rest obtained from reference TRBV11-1 and TRBJ1-1, is as follows: EAEVAQSPRYKITEKSQAVAFWCDPISGHATLYWYRQILGQGPELLVQFQDESVVDDSQLPKDRFSAERLKGVDSTLKIQPAELGDSAMYLCASSIRHGGDAEAFFGQGTRLTVV.

The chain couples TRBV18 to TRBJ2-3; 7 bases fit TRBD1. V lost 5 bases, J lost 0 bases, and 5 bases stayed unmatched. CDR3 size: 15 residues. CDR1 and CDR2 from the germline V gene are KGHSH and LQKENI. Written as DNA, the CDR3 is TGTGCCAGCTCATTCGACAGGGAGAGCACAGATACGCAGTATTTT. Encoded protein: CASSFDRESTDTQYF.

The chain joins TRBV30 to TRBJ2-2; either TRBD1 or TRBD2 may supply D (6 bases each). Germline lookup yields CDR1 GTSNPN and CDR2 SVGIG (reference sequence). This CDR3 is 15 amino acids long. V was clipped by 1 base and J by 4 bases, with 13 bases between them. CDR3 in amino acids: CAWSAVGGGTGELFF. CDR3 DNA sequence: TGTGCCTGGAGTGCAGTCGGGGGCGGCACCGGGGAGCTGTTTTTT. Full variable domain (missing parts from reference TRBV30 and TRBJ2-2): SQTIHQWPATLVQPVGSPLSLECTVEGTSNPNLYWYRQAAGRGLQLLFYSVGIGQISSEVPQNLSASRPQDRQFILSSKKLLLSDSGFYLCAWSAVGGGTGELFFGEGSRLTVL.

The V gene is TRBV12-2, the J gene TRBJ1-5; TRBD1, the table's D call, lacks a check against the DNA. TRBV12-2 is given as a pseudogene. This CDR3 spans 14 amino acids. The CDR3 DNA reads as TGTGCAAGTCGCTTGCTACAGAAGTGGGTACCCCAGCATTTT. This encodes CASRLLQKWVPQHF.

The CDR3 region has the DNA TGTGCCAGCAGCTTAAACGGAATAGGAGGGACTGAAGCTTTCTTT. Residues: CASSLNGIGGTEAFF. This chain connects TRBV7-2 to TRBJ1-1, with D unclear. CDR3 length: 15 residues. CDR1 and CDR2 (germline): SGHTA, FQGNSA. The germline V and J ends were trimmed by 2 bases and 5 bases, with 15 bases remaining between them.

V and J are TRBV4-2 and TRBJ2-2, with D perhaps matching TRBD2 (6 bases). Trimming left V 0 bases short and J 0 bases short, with 11 bases between. The CDR3 consists of 17 residues. CDR1 and CDR2 (germline): LGHNA, YNFKEQ. CDR3 DNA sequence: TGTGCCAGCAGCCAAGATGGGGGGTTTTCGAACACCGGGGAGCTGTTTTTT. Encoded protein: CASSQDGGFSNTGELFF.

The table lists this clone with a count of one. V usage is TRBV27 and J usage is TRBJ2-5; 8 nucleotides agree with TRBD2. Trimming at V came to 8 bases and at J to 4 bases, leaving 9 bases not matched to a gene. This CDR3 spans 14 amino acids. Germline CDR1 reads MNHEY; CDR2 reads SMNVEV (reference sequence). CDR3 nucleotides: TGTGCCAGCTGGGGACGGGGGGGCTTAGAGACCCAGTACTTC. It codes for CASWGRGGLETQYF.

In DNA form, the CDR3 reads TGTGCCAGCAGTGATATAGGGGAGACCCAGTACTTC. Its protein product is CASSDIGETQYF. V and J are TRBV2 and TRBJ2-5, with D unclear. Germline loops: CDR1 SNHLY, CDR2 FYNNEI. Trimming cost V 3 bases and J 5 bases, with 7 bases left between them. The CDR3 loop spans 12 amino acids.

A word on this clone: One junction end disagrees with the germline gene, perhaps due to a read error. V gene TRBV6-5 combines with J gene TRBJ2-5; D call uncertain. Germline loops: CDR1 MNHEY, CDR2 SVGAGI. The CDR3 is 16 amino acids. CDR3 nucleotides: TGTACCAGCAGTTACTCGTCTCAGGTCAATCGCGAGACCCAGTACTTC. Amino acids: CTSSYSSQVNRETQYF.

This chain links TRBV4-1 with TRBJ2-3; 7 nucleotides agree with TRBD1. Germline CDR1 MGHRA, CDR2 YSYEKL. The CDR3 covers 15 residues. J gave up 9 bases and V 1 base, and 10 bases lay outside the gene matches. For the CDR3, the DNA is TGCGCCAGCAGCCAAGGGCTGACAGGGCTGTCCACGCAGTATTTT. Its protein is CASSQGLTGLSTQYF.

This clone showed up just a few times. J is TRBJ2-2 and V is TRBV7-9; D call uncertain. The germline V gene has CDR1 SEHNR and CDR2 FQNEAQ (reference sequence). The CDR3 covers 14 residues. The V end lost 0 bases, the J end lost 6 bases, and 8 bases lay between the germline ends. CDR3 protein: CASSLAGYSGELFF. The CDR3 DNA reads as TGTGCCAGCAGCTTAGCTGGCTATTCCGGGGAGCTGTTTTTT.

The CDR3 region has the DNA TGTGCCAGCAGTTACTCGGAGGTGACACTGAACACTGAAGCTTTCTTT. Residues: CASSYSEVTLNTEAFF. The chain employs TRBV6-5 and TRBJ1-1; D remains ambiguous. The CDR3 consists of 16 residues. CDR1 and CDR2 from the germline V gene are MNHEY and SVGAGI. V gave up 0 bases and J gave up 0 bases, with 11 bases separating them.

The chain uses TRBV2 and TRBJ1-5; TRBD1 aligns across 8 bases. The CDR3 runs to 15 residues. Germline CDR1 SNHLY, CDR2 FYNNEI. V lost 5 bases, J lost 4 bases, and 7 bases stayed unmatched. CDR3 sequence: CASSLDRERNQPQHF. The CDR3 bases are TGTGCCAGCAGTTTGGACAGGGAGAGGAATCAGCCCCAGCATTTT.

The rearrangement joins TRBV27 to TRBJ2-1, with TRBD1 matching 10 bases. The trim removed 3 bases at V and 4 bases at J, leaving 6 bases unmatched. Germline CDR1 reads MNHEY; CDR2 reads SMNVEV (reference sequence). CDR3 length equals 16 residues. CDR3 coding DNA: TGTGCCAGCAGTTTTGGGGGGACAGGGGTTTACAATGAGCAGTTCTTC. As protein: CASSFGGTGVYNEQFF.

The chain links TRBV5-1 to TRBJ1-1, with D perhaps matching TRBD1 (5 bases). This CDR3 has 13 residues. Germline V CDR1 and CDR2: SGHRS, YFSETQ. V lost 4 bases, J lost 0 bases, and 7 bases lay in between. This CDR3 reads CASSEDMNTEAFF. In DNA form, the CDR3 reads TGCGCCAGCAGCGAGGACATGAACACTGAAGCTTTCTTT. Supplemented by reference TRBV5-1 and TRBJ1-1, the full variable domain reads KAGVTQTPRYLIKTRGQQVTLSCSPISGHRSVSWYQQTPGQGLQFLFEYFSETQRNKGNFPGRFSGRQFSNSRSEMNVSTLELGDSALYLCASSEDMNTEAFFGQGTRLTVV.

The V call is TRBV21-1, the J call TRBJ2-7; the DNA was not compared with TRBD2, the D call given in the table. TRBV21-1 is a known pseudogene. The CDR3 contains 17 residues. The CDR3 region is CASSVPGLAEVTYEQYF. The DNA of the CDR3 is TGTGCCAGCAGCGTACCGGGACTAGCGGAAGTTACCTACGAGCAGTACTTC.

The rearrangement links TRBV6-5 to TRBJ2-2; TRBD1 matches at 9 bases. CDR3 length equals 14 residues. In germline, CDR1 is MNHEY, CDR2 SVGAGI. The junction had 4 bases not matched to a gene; V was cut back by 5 bases and J by 6 bases. CDR3 DNA sequence: TGTGCCAGCAGTGGACGACAGGGGGCCGGGGAGCTGTTTTTT. Its protein product is CASSGRQGAGELFF.

This chain uses TRBV4-1 with TRBJ2-7; perhaps TRBD2 as D (5 bases). The CDR3 is 16 amino acids. V dropped 0 bases and J dropped 3 bases, with 15 bases sitting between them. Looked up from germline, CDR1 is MGHRA and CDR2 is YSYEKL. The CDR3 protein is CASSQDSGGVGYEQYF. The CDR3 DNA is TGCGCCAGCAGCCAAGATAGTGGAGGAGTCGGCTACGAGCAGTACTTC.

The V gene is TRBV9, the J gene TRBJ1-3, with D maybe TRBD1 (5 bases). Trimming removed 0 bases from V and 4 bases from J, with 14 bases in between. The CDR3 has 16 amino acids. Germline CDR1 SGDLS, CDR2 YYNGEE. CDR3 nucleotides: TGTGCCAGCAGCGTAGCTCGGGGGTATTCCGGAAACACCATATATTTT. It is translated as CASSVARGYSGNTIYF.

This clone was picked up a small number of times. The gene calls are TRBV11-2 and TRBJ2-1; TRBD2 matches 9 bases. V was clipped by 8 bases and J by 12 bases; unmatched bases: 14. The CDR3 spans 14 residues. From germline, CDR1 is SGHAT and CDR2 FQNNGV. The chain's CDR3 is CASSGRRGGLGQFF. CDR3 nucleotides: TGTGCCAGCTCTGGGAGGCGGGGGGGGCTCGGGCAGTTCTTC.

The chain has TRBV4-1 and TRBJ1-6; possibly TRBD1 for D (5 bases). Germline values: CDR1 MGHRA, CDR2 YSYEKL. V lost 1 base and J 7 bases, leaving 23 bases between the germline ends. The CDR3 totals 19 residues. The CDR3 reads CASSQGGPPGRRGNSPLHF. CDR3 in DNA: TGCGCCAGCAGCCAAGGTGGACCCCCGGGGAGGAGGGGAAATTCACCCCTCCACTTT.